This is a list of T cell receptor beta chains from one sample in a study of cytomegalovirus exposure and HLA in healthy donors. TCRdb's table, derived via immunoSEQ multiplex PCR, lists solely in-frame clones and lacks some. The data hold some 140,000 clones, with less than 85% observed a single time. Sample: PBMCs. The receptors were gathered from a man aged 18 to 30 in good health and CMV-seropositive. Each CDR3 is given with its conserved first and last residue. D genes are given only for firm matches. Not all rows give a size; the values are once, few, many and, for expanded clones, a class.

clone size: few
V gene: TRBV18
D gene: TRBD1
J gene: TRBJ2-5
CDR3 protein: CASSPPRGGARQETQYF
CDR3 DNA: TGTGCCAGCTCACCACCGAGAGGGGGCGCGAGGCAAGAGACCCAGTACTTC

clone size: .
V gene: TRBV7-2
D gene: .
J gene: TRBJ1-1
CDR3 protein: CASSPLGAGATEAFF
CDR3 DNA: TGTGCCAGCAGCCCCCTGGGGGCCGGGGCCACTGAAGCTTTCTTT

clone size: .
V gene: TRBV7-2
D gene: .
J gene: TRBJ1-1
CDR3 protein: CASSSRRGGLLAEAFF
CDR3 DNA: TGTGCCAGCAGCTCCCGGCGTGGAGGACTGCTGGCGGAAGCTTTCTTT

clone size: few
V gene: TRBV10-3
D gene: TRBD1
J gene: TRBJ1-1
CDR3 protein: CATRDRVEAEAFF
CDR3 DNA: TGTGCCACCAGGGACAGGGTTGAGGCTGAAGCTTTCTTT

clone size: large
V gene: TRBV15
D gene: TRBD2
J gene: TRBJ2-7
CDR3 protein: CATSRDLTSGLSYEQYF
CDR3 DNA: TGTGCCACCAGCAGAGACCTGACTAGCGGGTTATCCTACGAGCAGTACTTC

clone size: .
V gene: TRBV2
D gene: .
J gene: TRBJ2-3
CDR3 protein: CASSAVDTQYF
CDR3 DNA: TGTGCCAGCAGTGCGGTAGATACGCAGTATTTT

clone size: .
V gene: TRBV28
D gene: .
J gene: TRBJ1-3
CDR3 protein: CASRAGQWASGNTIYF
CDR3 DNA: TGTGCCAGCAGAGCCGGACAGTGGGCCTCTGGAAACACCATATATTTT

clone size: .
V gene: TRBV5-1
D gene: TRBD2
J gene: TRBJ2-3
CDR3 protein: CASSGRGGGGAGVDTQYF
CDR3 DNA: TGCGCCAGCAGCGGCCGAGGTGGCGGGGGGGCTGGGGTAGATACGCAGTATTTT

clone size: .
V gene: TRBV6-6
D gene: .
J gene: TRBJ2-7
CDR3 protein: CASSYMSEQYF
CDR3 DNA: TGTGCCAGCAGTTATATGAGTGAGCAGTACTTC

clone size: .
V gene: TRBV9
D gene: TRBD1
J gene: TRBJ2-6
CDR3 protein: CASSVDPGQVVVGANVLTF
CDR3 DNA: TGTGCCAGCAGCGTAGACCCGGGACAGGTCGTTGTTGGGGCCAACGTCCTGACTTTC

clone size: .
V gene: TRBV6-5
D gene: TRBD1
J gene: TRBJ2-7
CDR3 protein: CASRQQGRPYEQYF
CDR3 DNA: TGTGCCAGCAGACAACAGGGGCGCCCCTACGAGCAGTACTTC

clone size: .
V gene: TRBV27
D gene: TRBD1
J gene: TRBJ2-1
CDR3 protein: CASSRLGTGNLNEQFF
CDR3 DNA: TGTGCCAGCAGCCGTCTCGGGACAGGGAACCTGAATGAGCAGTTCTTC

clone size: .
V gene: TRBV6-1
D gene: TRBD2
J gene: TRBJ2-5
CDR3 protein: CASSERLSSGKVETQYF
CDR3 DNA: TGTGCCAGCAGTGAACGGTTGTCTAGCGGGAAGGTAGAGACCCAGTACTTC

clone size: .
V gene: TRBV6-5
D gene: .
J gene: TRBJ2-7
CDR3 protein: CASSGPSYEQYF
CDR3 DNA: TGTGCCAGCAGTGGCCCTTCCTACGAGCAGTACTTC

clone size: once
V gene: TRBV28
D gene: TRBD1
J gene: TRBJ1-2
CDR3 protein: CASSFRAGTGSGYTF
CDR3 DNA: TGTGCCAGCAGTTTCCGGGCTGGGACAGGGAGTGGCTACACCTTC

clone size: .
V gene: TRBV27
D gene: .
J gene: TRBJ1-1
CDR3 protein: CASSWAGGRVYTEAFF
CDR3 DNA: TGTGCCAGCAGCTGGGCCGGGGGGCGGGTATATACTGAAGCTTTCTTT

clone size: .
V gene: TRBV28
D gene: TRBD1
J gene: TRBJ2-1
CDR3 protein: CASSWSGTGGFDEQFF
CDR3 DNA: TGTGCCAGCAGTTGGTCCGGGACAGGGGGCTTCGATGAGCAGTTCTTC

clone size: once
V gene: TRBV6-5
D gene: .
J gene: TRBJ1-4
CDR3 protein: CASTRGGGEKLFF
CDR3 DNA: TGTGCCAGCACCAGGGGAGGGGGTGAAAAACTGTTTTTT

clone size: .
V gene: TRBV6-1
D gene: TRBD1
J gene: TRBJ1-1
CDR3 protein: CASKTRDRGETEAFF
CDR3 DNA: TGTGCCAGCAAGACACGGGACAGGGGTGAAACTGAAGCTTTCTTT

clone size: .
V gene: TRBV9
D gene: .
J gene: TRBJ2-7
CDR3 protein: CASSVGEGLLYEQYF
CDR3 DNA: TGTGCCAGCAGCGTAGGAGAGGGTCTTTTGTACGAGCAGTACTTC

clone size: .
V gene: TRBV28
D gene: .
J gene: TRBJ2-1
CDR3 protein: CASLRNNEQFF
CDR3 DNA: TGTGCCAGCCTGAGGAACAATGAGCAGTTCTTC

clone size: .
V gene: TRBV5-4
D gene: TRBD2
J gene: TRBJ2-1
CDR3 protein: CARGVGGAGASSYNEQFF
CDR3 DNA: TGTGCCAGGGGGGTGGGGGGAGCGGGAGCAAGCTCCTACAATGAGCAGTTCTTC

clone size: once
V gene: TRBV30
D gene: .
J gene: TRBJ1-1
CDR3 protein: CAWIDQYPTEAFF
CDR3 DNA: TGTGCCTGGATCGATCAGTACCCCACTGAAGCTTTCTTT

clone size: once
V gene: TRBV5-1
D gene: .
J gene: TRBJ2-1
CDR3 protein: CASSLAGFDEQFF
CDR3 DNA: TGCGCCAGCAGCTTGGCGGGGTTCGATGAGCAGTTCTTC

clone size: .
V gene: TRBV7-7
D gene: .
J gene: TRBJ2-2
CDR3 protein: CASSLELIAGGELFF
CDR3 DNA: TGTGCTAGCAGCTTAGAGTTGATCGCCGGCGGGGAGCTGTTTTTT

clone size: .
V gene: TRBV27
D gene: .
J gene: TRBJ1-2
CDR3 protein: CASRPGDPIYGYTF
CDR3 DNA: TGTGCCAGCCGCCCCGGGGATCCTATATATGGCTACACCTTC

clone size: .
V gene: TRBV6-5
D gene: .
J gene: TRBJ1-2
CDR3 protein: CASRQGYGYTF
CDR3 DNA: TGTGCCAGCAGGCAGGGGTACGGCTACACCTTC

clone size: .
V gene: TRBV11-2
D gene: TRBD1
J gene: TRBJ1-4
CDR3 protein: CASSRWGRTGEKLFF
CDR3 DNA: TGTGCCAGCAGCCGGTGGGGGAGGACAGGGGAAAAACTGTTTTTT

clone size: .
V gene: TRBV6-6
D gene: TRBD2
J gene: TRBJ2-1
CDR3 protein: CASGRGGGGNEQFF
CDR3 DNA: TGTGCCAGCGGGCGAGGCGGGGGGGGTAATGAGCAGTTCTTC

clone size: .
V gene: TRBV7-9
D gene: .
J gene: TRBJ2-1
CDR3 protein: CASSHRGTEGQFF
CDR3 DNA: TGTGCCAGCAGCCACCGGGGGACAGAGGGGCAGTTCTTC

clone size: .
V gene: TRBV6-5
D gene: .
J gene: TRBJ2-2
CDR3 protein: CASSPGQFTGELFF
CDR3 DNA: TGTGCCAGCAGTCCCGGACAGTTCACCGGGGAGCTGTTTTTT

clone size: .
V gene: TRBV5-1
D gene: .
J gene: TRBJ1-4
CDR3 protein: CASSFDSYTTNEKLFF
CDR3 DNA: TGCGCCAGCAGCTTTGACAGTTATACAACTAATGAAAAACTGTTTTTT

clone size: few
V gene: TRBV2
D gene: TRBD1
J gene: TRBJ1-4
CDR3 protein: CASRQTDRVFEKLFF
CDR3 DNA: TGTGCCAGCAGACAGACGGACAGGGTTTTCGAAAAACTGTTTTTT

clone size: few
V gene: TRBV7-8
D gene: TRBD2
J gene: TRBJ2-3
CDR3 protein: CASSLMPGGSTDTQYF
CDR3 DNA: TGTGCCAGCAGCTTAATGCCGGGAGGGAGCACAGATACGCAGTATTTT

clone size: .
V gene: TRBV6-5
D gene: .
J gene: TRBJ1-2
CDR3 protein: CASSRTGTDGYTF
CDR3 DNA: TGTGCCAGCAGCCGAACAGGGACGGATGGCTACACCTTC

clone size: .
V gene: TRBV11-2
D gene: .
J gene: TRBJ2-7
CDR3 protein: CASRTVPTGEGEQYF
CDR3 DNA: TGTGCCAGCAGAACGGTTCCGACAGGGGAGGGCGAGCAGTACTTC

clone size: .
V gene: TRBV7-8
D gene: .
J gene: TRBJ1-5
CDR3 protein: CASSLPGGGNQPQHF
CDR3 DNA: TGTGCCAGCAGCTTACCGGGCGGGGGCAATCAGCCCCAGCATTTT

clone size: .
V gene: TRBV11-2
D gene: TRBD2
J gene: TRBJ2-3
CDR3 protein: CASSLVTGTSSSDTQYF
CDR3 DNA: TGTGCCAGCAGCTTAGTGACCGGGACTAGCTCATCAGATACGCAGTATTTT

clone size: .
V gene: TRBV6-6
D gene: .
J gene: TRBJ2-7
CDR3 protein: CASIPEAGDYEQYF
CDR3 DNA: TGTGCCAGCATCCCCGAAGCAGGGGACTACGAGCAGTACTTC

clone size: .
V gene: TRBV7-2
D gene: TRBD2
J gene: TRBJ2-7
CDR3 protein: CASRLSGGHSYEQYF
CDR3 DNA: TGTGCCAGCAGATTAAGCGGGGGCCACTCCTACGAGCAGTACTTC

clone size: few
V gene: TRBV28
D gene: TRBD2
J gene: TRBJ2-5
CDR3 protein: CASSLPSGLGETQYF
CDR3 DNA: TGTGCCAGCAGTTTACCTAGCGGGTTGGGCGAGACCCAGTACTTC

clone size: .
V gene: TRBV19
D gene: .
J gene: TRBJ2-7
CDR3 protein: CASRSGQLYEQYF
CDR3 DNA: TGTGCCAGTAGGAGCGGACAGCTCTACGAGCAGTACTTC

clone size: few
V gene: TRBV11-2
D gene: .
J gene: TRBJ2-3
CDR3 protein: CASSFRGPGTDTQYF
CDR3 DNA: TGTGCCAGCAGCTTCAGAGGGCCAGGCACAGATACGCAGTATTTT

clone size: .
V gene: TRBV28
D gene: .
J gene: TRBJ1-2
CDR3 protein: CASSLDSKYGYTF
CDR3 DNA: TGTGCCAGCAGCCTCGACAGCAAGTATGGCTACACCTTC

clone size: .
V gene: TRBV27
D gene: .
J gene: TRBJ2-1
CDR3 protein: CASSLHTRLVRGPEQFF
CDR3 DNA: TGTGCCAGCAGTTTACATACTCGACTAGTAAGGGGCCCGGAGCAGTTCTTC

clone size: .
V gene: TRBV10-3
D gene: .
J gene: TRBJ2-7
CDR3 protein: CATSEGGNYDYEQYF
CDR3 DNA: TGTGCCACCAGCGAAGGCGGGAACTATGACTACGAGCAGTACTTC

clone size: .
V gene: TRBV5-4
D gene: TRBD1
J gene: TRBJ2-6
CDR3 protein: CASSHRGSGANVLTF
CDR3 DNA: TGTGCCAGCAGCCACAGGGGCTCTGGGGCCAACGTCCTGACTTTC

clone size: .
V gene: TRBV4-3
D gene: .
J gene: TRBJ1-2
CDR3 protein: CASSQDMDGQDYGYTF
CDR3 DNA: TGCGCCAGCAGCCAAGATATGGATGGGCAGGACTATGGCTACACCTTC

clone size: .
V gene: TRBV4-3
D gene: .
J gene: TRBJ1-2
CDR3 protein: CASSQNTGAGPTELYGYTF
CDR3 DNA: TGCGCCAGCAGCCAAAATACGGGCGCGGGACCGACCGAACTCTATGGCTACACCTTC

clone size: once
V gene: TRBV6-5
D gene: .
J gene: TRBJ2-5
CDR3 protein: CASRRSGEQYF
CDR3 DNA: TGTGCCAGCAGAAGATCGGGGGAGCAGTACTTC

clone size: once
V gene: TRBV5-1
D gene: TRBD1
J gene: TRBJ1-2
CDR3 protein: CASSGGQGVSGYTF
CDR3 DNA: TGCGCCAGCAGCGGGGGACAGGGGGTCTCTGGCTACACCTTC

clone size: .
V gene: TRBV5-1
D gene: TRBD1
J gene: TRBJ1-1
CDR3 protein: CASSTNRGDTEAFF
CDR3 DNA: TGCGCCAGCAGCACAAACAGGGGGGACACTGAAGCTTTCTTT

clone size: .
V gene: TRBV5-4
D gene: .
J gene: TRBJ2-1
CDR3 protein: CASSLRDSIGDEQFF
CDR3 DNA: TGTGCCAGCAGCTTACGGGACTCCATAGGGGATGAGCAGTTCTTC

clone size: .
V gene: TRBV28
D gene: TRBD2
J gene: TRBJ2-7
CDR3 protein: CASSLGTSGTYEQYF
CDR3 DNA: TGTGCCAGCAGTTTAGGGACTAGCGGAACCTACGAGCAGTACTTC

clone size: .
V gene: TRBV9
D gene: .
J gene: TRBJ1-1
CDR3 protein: CASSVTGGGLGKNTEAFF
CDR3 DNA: TGTGCCAGCAGCGTGACTGGGGGGGGCCTGGGGAAAAACACTGAAGCTTTCTTT